This T cell receptor beta chain appears in the sequencing data of a study of T cell responses to AZD1222 COVID-19 vaccine. Notes on the study in general: Repertoires in all cases were sampled only once the peak T cell response had passed.

The germline gives CDR1 MNHEY, CDR2 SMNVEV (reference sequence). The CDR3 has 16 amino acids. Trimming cost V 5 bases and J 5 bases; bases outside gene matches: 10. Profiling relied on immunoSEQ multiplex PCR, and the TCRdb table lists in-frame clones only, not all of them. The top ten clones hold over 4% of a sample with 110,000 or so clones, about 90% of them seen once. In this sample, this clone turned up a few times. Its antigen is unidentified. This sequence originates from an adult in good health. This specimen was peripheral blood, taken on day 0 of AZD1222 vaccination. The V call is TRBV27, the J call TRBJ2-2, with TRBD1 identical over 8 bases. CDR3 nucleotides: TGTGCCAGCAGTCCACTAGGACAGGGATTGACCGGGGAGCTGTTTTTT. Translation: CASSPLGQGLTGELFF.